The 9 T cell receptor beta chains below come from one sample, sequenced in a study of technical replicates of blood from a few donors. The protocol was immunoSEQ multiplex PCR, while the TCRdb copy is restricted to in-frame clones and leaves out a portion. The sample records over 50,000 clones, around 97% being singletons. The sample was T cells isolated from PBMCs. Receptor source: a human donor in good health.

This clone was detected only once. This sequence joins TRBV9 and TRBJ1-1; 9 bases line up with TRBD1. The length of the CDR3 is 15 residues. The V and J ends lost 0 bases and 1 base, in that order; junction bases with no gene match: 1. CDR1 and CDR2 (germline): SGDLS, YYNGEE. CDR3 in amino acids: CASSVGTGENTEAFF. The CDR3 nucleotides are TGTGCCAGCAGCGTAGGGACAGGGGAGAACACTGAAGCTTTCTTT.

This chain joins TRBV10-2 and TRBJ2-3; TRBD2 matches 8 bases. This CDR3 is built from 14 residues. Losses at the gene ends were 8 bases for V and 1 base for J; bases not matched to a gene: 5. Per the germline V gene, CDR1 is WSHSY and CDR2 is SAAADI. As DNA, the CDR3 is TGCGCCAGCGGACGGGGGGGCCGCACAGATACGCAGTATTTT. Its translation: CASGRGGRTDTQYF.

The gene calls are TRBV7-9 and TRBJ2-5; the match to TRBD2 covers 9 bases. Germline CDR1 and CDR2: SEHNR and FQNEAQ (reference sequence). The CDR3 is made up of 16 amino acids. Losses at the gene ends were 2 bases for V and 5 bases for J; bases not matched to a gene: 9. Written as DNA, the CDR3 is TGTGCCAGCAGCTTAACAAATGCGGGAGGGCCGGAGACCCAGTACTTC. Protein sequence: CASSLTNAGGPETQYF.

The chain joins TRBV10-3 to TRBJ2-1; 7 positions agree with TRBD2. Germline loops: CDR1 ENHRY, CDR2 SYGVKD. J gave up 5 bases and V 8 bases, and 9 bases lay outside the gene matches. This CDR3 has 14 amino acids. In nucleotides, the CDR3 is TGTGCCATCTGGTCGGCGGGAGAGAACAATGAGCAGTTCTTC. This sequence encodes CAIWSAGENNEQFF.

This chain connects TRBV11-3 to TRBJ2-1; 13 bases are a match to TRBD2. V lost 5 bases, J lost 0 bases, and 13 bases stayed unmatched. The length of the CDR3 is 20 residues. Looked up from germline, CDR1 is SGHNT and CDR2 is YENEEA. For the CDR3, the DNA is TGTGCCAGCAGCGTGGGACTAGCGGGAATCTCTCCCCACTCCTACAATGAGCAGTTCTTC. It is translated as CASSVGLAGISPHSYNEQFF.

The rearrangement uses TRBV7-3 and TRBJ1-2; D may be TRBD1 (6 bases). Looked up from germline, CDR1 is SGHTA and CDR2 is FQGTGA. CDR3 length: 16 amino acids. V was pared by 7 bases and J by 4 bases, with 22 bases between. CDR3 nucleotide sequence: TGTGCCAGCAACAAAGAAACAGGGTCGAGGCTCTATGGCTACACCTTC. It codes for CASNKETGSRLYGYTF. Full variable domain (outside the CDR3, taken from reference TRBV7-3 and TRBJ1-2): GAGVSQTPSNKVTEKGKYVELRCDPISGHTALYWYRQSLGQGPEFLIYFQGTGAADDSGLPNDRFFAVRPEGSVSTLKIQRTERGDSAVYLCASNKETGSRLYGYTFGSGTRLTVV.

The chain links TRBV13 to TRBJ2-1; TRBD2 might be the D (5 bases). V lost 6 bases to trimming and J lost 4 bases, with 13 bases between them. The CDR3 is 14 residues long. Germline CDR1 PRHDT, CDR2 FYEKMQ (reference sequence). The DNA of the CDR3 is TGTGCCAGCAGTTCGAGGGATCAATACAATGAGCAGTTCTTC. Its protein is CASSSRDQYNEQFF. Full variable domain (missing parts from reference TRBV13 and TRBJ2-1): AAGVIQSPRHLIKEKRETATLKCYPIPRHDTVYWYQQGPGQDPQFLISFYEKMQSDKGSIPDRFSAQQFSDYHSELNMSSLELGDSALYFCASSSRDQYNEQFFGPGTRLTVL.

The table lists this clone with a count of one. This chain connects TRBV4-1 to TRBJ2-1; a possible D gene is TRBD1 (6 bases). CDR3 length equals 14 residues. V was pared by 5 bases and J by 3 bases, with 11 bases between. Germline CDR1 and CDR2: MGHRA and YSYEKL. For the CDR3, the DNA is TGCGCCAGCAGCAAACAACAGGGCTACAATGAGCAGTTCTTC. This encodes CASSKQQGYNEQFF.

This chain uses TRBV10-1 with TRBJ2-5; D is undetermined. Trimming cost V 0 bases and J 7 bases, with 12 bases left between them. The germline gives CDR1 WNHNN, CDR2 SYGVQD (reference sequence). The CDR3 is 14 amino acids. The CDR3 region is CASSESGRGGTQYF. The CDR3 DNA sequence: TGCGCCAGCAGTGAGTCGGGTAGAGGTGGGACCCAGTACTTC.